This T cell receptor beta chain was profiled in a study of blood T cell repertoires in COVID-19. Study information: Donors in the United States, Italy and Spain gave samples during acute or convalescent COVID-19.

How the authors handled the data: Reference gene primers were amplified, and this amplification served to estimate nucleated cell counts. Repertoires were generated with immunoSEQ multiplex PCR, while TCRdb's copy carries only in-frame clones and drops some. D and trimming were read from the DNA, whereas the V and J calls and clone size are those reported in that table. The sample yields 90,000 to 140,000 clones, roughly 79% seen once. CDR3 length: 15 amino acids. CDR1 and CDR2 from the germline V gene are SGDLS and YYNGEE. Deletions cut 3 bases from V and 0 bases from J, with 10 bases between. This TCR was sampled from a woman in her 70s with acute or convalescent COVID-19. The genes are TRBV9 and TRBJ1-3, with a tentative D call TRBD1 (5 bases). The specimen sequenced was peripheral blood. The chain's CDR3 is CASSEQVSSGNTIYF. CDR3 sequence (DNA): TGTGCCAGCAGCGAACAGGTTAGCTCTGGAAACACCATATATTTT. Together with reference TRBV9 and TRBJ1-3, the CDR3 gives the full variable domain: DSGVTQTPKHLITATGQRVTLRCSPRSGDLSVYWYQQSLDQGLQFLIQYYNGEERAKGNILERFSAQQFPDLHSELNLSSLELGDSALYFCASSEQVSSGNTIYFGEGSWLTVV.